This T cell receptor (beta chain) was documented in a study of read filtering for tumor transcriptome and immune sequencing. The trim removed 2 bases at V and 0 bases at J, leaving 1 base unmatched. Germline-derived CDR1 and CDR2 are KGHSH and LQKENI. This CDR3 comprises 15 residues. The library was built from 400 ng RNA with molecular barcoded adaptors for alpha/delta and beta/gamma chains. TCRdb reprocessed the reads via MiXCR and lists one record per CDR3 protein. This sample yields 460 or so distinct CDR3 sequences, of which around 81% are seen a single time; 58% belongs to the top ten. Sequencing input: a population of CD138-negative cells sorted from bone marrow. The V gene is TRBV18, the J gene TRBJ1-1, with 9 nucleotides matching TRBD1. The TCR originated in a donor at least 40 years old with multiple myeloma. This table probably holds off-target reads from a library built for another chain. The CDR3 nucleotides read TGTGCCAGCTCACCAGGGACAGGGATGAACACTGAAGCTTTCTTT. Amino acid sequence: CASSPGTGMNTEAFF.